Given below is one TCR beta chain in context. What it binds is not known. Assay: immunoSEQ multiplex PCR; the TCRdb copy retains only in-frame clones and omits some. The table lists tens of thousands of clones, around 83% of them singletons. CDR3 length: 15 residues. With 4 bases removed from V and 5 bases from J, the gap between germline ends came to 13 bases. CDR1 is SGHNT and CDR2 is YYREEE in the germline V gene (reference sequence). These data come from a study of OX40 agonist ivuxolimab in advanced cancers. Points from the study as a whole: More expanded clones were seen, on average, in CD8+ T cells than in CD4+.

Sequencing used CD4+ or CD8+ T cells sorted from blood, obtained in a trial of the OX40 agonist ivuxolimab. The gene calls are TRBV5-4 and TRBJ1-6; D not certain. This clonotype originated in an adult with an advanced solid tumor such as melanoma, head and neck, liver or kidney cancer. CDR3 loop: CASSVYWQDNSPLHF. The CDR3 DNA is TGTGCCAGCAGCGTCTATTGGCAGGATAATTCACCCCTCCACTTT.